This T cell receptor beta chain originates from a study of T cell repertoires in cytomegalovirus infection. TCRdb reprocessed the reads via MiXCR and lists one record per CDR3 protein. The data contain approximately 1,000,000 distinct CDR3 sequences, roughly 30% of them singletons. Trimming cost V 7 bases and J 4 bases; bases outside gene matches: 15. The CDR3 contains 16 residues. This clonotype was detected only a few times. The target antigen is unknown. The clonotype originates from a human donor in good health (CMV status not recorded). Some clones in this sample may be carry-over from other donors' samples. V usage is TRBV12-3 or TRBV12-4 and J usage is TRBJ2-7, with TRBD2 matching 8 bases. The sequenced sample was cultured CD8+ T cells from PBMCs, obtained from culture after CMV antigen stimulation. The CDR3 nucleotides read TGTGCCAGCACTCTATCCGGGCGGGGGGCTCGGTACGAGCAGTACTTC. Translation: CASTLSGRGARYEQYF.